The T cell receptor (beta chain) described here comes from a study of human T cells and chemical hapten exposure (dated by TCRdb to the early 2020s). For context, the study as a whole: For sensitization, 2% DPC in acetone was applied to an approximately 2 cm by approximately 2 cm area of upper inner arm skin. The libraries were sequenced as a pool, and the TCR yield per sample differed mostly because of small variations in library volumes within the pool. Patients additionally received weekly therapeutic DPC doses to the scalp throughout the approximately 22-week study period. This study followed changes in the peripheral blood TCR repertoire in vivo during primary and secondary sensitization of alopecia patients to the hapten diphenylcyclopropenone (DPC). The mostly female patient cohort included alopecia areata with under or over 50% scalp involvement, alopecia totalis and alopecia universalis. Patch testing was performed on the upper back with Finn chambers containing 0.01% DPC, and the patch tests were scored after 6 days according to International Contact Dermatitis Research Group standards. Around 30 alopecia patients provided blood for TCR sequencing at one to four time points (pre-sensitization, 2, 6 and 24 weeks). Blood was sampled from patients pre-sensitization (week 0) and at 2, 6 and about 24 weeks after DPC sensitization.

Concerning this clonotype: Which antigen it targets is not known. The input lacks base qualities; no much larger clone sits a single base away.

What the work shows at the level of the full study, not this receptor alone: All patients had alopecia, a presumed autoimmune disease, so their immune response might differ from that of healthy individuals. Compared with pre-sensitization or healthy control sets, expanded TCRs formed significantly more large CDR3 similarity clusters, which is consistent with antigen-driven responses. Repeated subsampling changed both the strength of the expansion versus patch-test correlation and the threshold at which the correlation became significant. DPC sensitization did not change how many TCRs were above 1 in 1000 frequency, and no evidence was found of alterations in global repertoire structure. A positive correlation was found between the number of PT1 expanded TCRs and patch test score, with significance reached at thresholds 8, 16 and 32 but not 4.

The CDR3 goes from the cysteine to the phenylalanine over 13 residues. Just CDR3 DNA is preserved here, 39 bases in frame from base 1. V sheds 6 bases and J sheds 13 bases, leaving 18 bases between their ends. Based on the germline V gene, the CDR1 and CDR2 sequences are MDHEN and SYDVKM. Sample time point, as interpreted from the label and publication: pre-sensitization, week 0. The treatment or condition tag for this specimen amounts to: therapeutic diphenylcyclopropenone sensitization with weekly scalp DPC. Blood at each patch-test visit was drawn before the patch test was applied. Eligible patients were aged 18 to 70, diagnosed with alopecia, deemed suitable for DPC therapy, and excluded if pregnant. Total RNA was extracted from unfractionated whole blood collected in Tempus Blood RNA tubes. The library was generated by RACE. The sequencer was a NextSeq 500. During library preparation, unique molecular identifiers were attached to individual cDNA molecules so that TCRs could be counted quantitatively and reproducibly. From each blood RNA sample, both TCR alpha and TCR beta chains were sequenced. The study's own analysis went as follows. The median number of TCRs per sample was over 85,000, ranging from roughly 23,224 to 700,000. The Decombinator software suite was used to annotate V, J and CDR3 in the TCR reads. For PS versus PT1 abundance plots, all samples were subsampled to the same number of TCRs (28,000). Expanded TCRs were defined as absent before sensitization and observed at least eight times at the 2-week time point. Using fastp at Q25 and MiXCR, TCRdb reprocessed the public reads and kept productive beta chains. All rows with the same CDR3 protein become a single entry with the most common DNA and genes. It is TCRdb's table, rather than the study itself, that gives the V and J calls and clone size. The sample profile shows about 70,000 distinct CDR3 sequences; 11% of them were found once. The biggest ten clones account for approximately 5% of the sample.

This chain is built from TRBV28 and TRBJ2-2; the D segment cannot be called with confidence. The sequenced sample was whole blood, obtained in connection with sensitization to the hapten diphenylcyclopropenone (DPC). This clonotype was sampled from a woman in her 50s with alopecia areata. Some clones in this sample may be carry-over from other donors' samples. The DNA is TGTGCCAGCAGCTCGGTCTTAACCGGGTCGCTGTTTTTT. The encoded protein is CASSSVLTGSLFF.